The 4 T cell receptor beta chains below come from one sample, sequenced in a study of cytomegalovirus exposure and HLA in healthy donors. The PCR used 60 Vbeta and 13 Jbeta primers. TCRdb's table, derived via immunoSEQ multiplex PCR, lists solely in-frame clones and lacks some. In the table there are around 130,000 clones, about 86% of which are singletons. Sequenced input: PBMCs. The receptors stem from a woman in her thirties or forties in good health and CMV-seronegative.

The CDR3 coding sequence is TGTGCCATCAGGGATCCGGGACTCAGCTCCTACGAGCAGTACTTC. It is translated as CAIRDPGLSSYEQYF. This chain links TRBV10-3 with TRBJ2-7; D is perhaps TRBD2 (6 bases). From germline, CDR1 is ENHRY and CDR2 SYGVKD. V was trimmed by 6 bases and J by 0 bases, leaving 15 bases between them. The CDR3 extends over 15 amino acids.

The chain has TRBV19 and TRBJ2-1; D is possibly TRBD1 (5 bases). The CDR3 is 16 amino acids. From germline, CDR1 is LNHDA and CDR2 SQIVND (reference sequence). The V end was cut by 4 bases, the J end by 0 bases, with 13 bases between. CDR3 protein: CASSTFPRGSYNEQFF. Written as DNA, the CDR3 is TGTGCCAGTAGTACCTTCCCTAGGGGCTCCTACAATGAGCAGTTCTTC.

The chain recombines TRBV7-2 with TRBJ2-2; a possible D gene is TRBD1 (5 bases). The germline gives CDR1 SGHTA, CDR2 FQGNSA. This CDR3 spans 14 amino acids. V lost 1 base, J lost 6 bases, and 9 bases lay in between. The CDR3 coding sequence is TGTGCCAGCAGCTTAGAGCGCAGGGCCGGGGAGCTGTTTTTT. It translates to CASSLERRAGELFF.

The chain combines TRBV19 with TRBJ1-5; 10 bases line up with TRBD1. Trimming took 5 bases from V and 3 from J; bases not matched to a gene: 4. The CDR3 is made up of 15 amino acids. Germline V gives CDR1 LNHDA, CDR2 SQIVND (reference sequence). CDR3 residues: CASSEDRGNNQPQHF. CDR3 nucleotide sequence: TGTGCCAGTAGTGAGGACAGGGGGAACAATCAGCCCCAGCATTTT.